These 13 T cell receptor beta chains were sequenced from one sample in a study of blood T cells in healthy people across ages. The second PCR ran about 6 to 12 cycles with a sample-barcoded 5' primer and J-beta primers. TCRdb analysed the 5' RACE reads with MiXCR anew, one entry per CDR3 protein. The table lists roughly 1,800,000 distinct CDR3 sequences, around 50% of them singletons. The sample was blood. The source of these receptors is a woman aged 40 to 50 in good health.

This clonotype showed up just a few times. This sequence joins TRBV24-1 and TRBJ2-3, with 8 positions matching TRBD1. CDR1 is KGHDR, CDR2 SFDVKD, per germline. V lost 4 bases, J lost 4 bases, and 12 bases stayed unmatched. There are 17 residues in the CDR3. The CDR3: CATSDPPGTGSPDTQYF. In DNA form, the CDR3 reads TGTGCCACCAGTGACCCCCCAGGGACAGGTTCCCCAGATACGCAGTATTTT.

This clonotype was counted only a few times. DNA for the CDR3: TGCAGCGTTGAAGTCCGGGACATCAAGGGCATCTATGGCTACACCTTC. This sequence encodes CSVEVRDIKGIYGYTF. The chain is built from TRBV29-1 and TRBJ1-2, with D possibly TRBD1 on 6 matching bases. CDR1 SQVTM and CDR2 ANQGSEA come from the germline V gene. CDR3 length equals 16 residues. The V end was cut by 1 base, the J end by 4 bases, with 19 bases between.

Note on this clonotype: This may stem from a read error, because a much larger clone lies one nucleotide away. The CDR3 DNA sequence: TGTGCCAACAGCCAAGATCAGTCGGGGGGGCCCCATGAGCAGTACTTC. As protein: CANSQDQSGGPHEQYF. The chain couples TRBV4-2 to TRBJ2-5, with 8 bases fitting TRBD2. Germline CDR1 LGHNA, CDR2 YNFKEQ. The CDR3 has 16 amino acids.

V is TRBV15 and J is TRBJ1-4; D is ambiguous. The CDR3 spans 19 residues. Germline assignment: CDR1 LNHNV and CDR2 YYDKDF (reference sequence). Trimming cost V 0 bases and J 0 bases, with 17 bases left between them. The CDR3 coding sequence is TGTGCCACCAGCAGAGATTCCCCTATCGCAGAAGCAACTAATGAAAAACTGTTTTTT. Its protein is CATSRDSPIAEATNEKLFF.

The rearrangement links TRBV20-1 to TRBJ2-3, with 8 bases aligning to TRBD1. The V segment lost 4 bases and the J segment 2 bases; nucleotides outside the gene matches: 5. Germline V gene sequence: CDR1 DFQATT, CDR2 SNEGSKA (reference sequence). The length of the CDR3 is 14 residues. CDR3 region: CSAITDRVTDTQYF. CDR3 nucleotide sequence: TGCAGTGCTATTACGGACAGGGTCACAGATACGCAGTATTTT.

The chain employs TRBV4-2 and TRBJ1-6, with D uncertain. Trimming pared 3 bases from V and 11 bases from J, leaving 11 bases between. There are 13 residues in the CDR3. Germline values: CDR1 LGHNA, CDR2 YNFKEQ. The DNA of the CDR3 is TGTGCCAGCAGCCAGGCCTCGGGAGCACCCCTCCACTTT. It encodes CASSQASGAPLHF.

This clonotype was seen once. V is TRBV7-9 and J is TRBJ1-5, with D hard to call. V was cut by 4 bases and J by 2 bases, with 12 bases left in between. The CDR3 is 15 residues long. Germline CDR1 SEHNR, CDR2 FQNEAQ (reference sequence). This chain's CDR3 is CASSSGESGNQPQHF. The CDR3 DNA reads TGTGCCAGCAGCTCCGGGGAGTCTGGCAATCAGCCCCAGCATTTT.

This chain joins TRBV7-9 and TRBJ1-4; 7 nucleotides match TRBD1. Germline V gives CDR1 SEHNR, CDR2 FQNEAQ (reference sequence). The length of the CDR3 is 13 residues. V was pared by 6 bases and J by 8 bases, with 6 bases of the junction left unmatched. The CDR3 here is CASSPRQGEKLFF. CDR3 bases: TGTGCCAGCAGTCCTCGACAGGGCGAAAAACTGTTTTTT.

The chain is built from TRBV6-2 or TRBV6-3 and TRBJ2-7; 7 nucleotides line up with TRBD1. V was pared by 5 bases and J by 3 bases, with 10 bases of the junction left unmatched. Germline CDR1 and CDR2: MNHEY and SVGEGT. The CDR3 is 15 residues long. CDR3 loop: CASSDWTGDNYEQYF. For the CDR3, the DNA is TGTGCCAGCAGTGACTGGACAGGAGACAACTACGAGCAGTACTTC.

CDR3 sequence reads: CASSPTVGGGYNEQFF. The DNA for the CDR3 is TGTGCCAGCAGCCCCACTGTGGGGGGGGGCTACAATGAGCAGTTCTTC. The rearrangement joins TRBV7-9 to TRBJ2-1; TRBD2 matches 7 bases. Germline values: CDR1 SEHNR, CDR2 FQNEAQ (reference sequence). V was pared by 5 bases and J by 3 bases, with 10 bases of the junction left unmatched. The CDR3 contains 16 residues.

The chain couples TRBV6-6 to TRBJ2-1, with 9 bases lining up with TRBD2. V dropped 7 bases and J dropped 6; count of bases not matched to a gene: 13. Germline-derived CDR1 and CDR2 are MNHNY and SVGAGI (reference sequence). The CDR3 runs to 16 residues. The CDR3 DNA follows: TGTGCCAGCATCCAAGCGGGGGGCCCGTACGTCAATGAGCAGTTCTTC. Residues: CASIQAGGPYVNEQFF.

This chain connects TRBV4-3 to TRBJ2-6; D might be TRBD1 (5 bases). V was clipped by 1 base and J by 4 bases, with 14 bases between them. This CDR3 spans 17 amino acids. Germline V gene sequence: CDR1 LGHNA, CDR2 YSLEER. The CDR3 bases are TGCGCCAGCAGCCAAGCCCCCCTAGGGGCCGGGGCCAACGTCCTGACTTTC. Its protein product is CASSQAPLGAGANVLTF.

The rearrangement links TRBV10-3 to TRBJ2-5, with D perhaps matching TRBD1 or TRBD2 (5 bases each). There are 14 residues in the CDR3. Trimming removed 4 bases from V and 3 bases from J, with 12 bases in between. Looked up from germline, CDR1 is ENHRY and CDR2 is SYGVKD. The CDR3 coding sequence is TGTGCCATCAGTGGGGAGCAGGGCAAAGAGACCCAGTACTTC. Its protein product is CAISGEQGKETQYF.